Shown below are 32 T cell receptor beta chains from a single sample sequenced in a study of cytomegalovirus exposure and HLA in healthy donors. The PCR employed 60 Vbeta primers together with 13 Jbeta primers. Clones were sequenced by immunoSEQ multiplex PCR, and TCRdb holds only the in-frame ones, with some missing. The sample contains fewer than 130,000 clones, roughly 70% of which appear only once. The specimen sequenced was PBMCs. These receptors were collected from a man between 40 and 49 years old in good health and CMV-seropositive.

The V and J genes are TRBV28 and TRBJ2-7, with D maybe TRBD2 (5 bases). The better agreement between TRBJ2-5 and the DNA end casts doubt on the J call. This CDR3 is 14 amino acids long. CDR1 is MDHEN and CDR2 is SYDVKM in the germline V gene. The CDR3 region has the DNA TGTGCCAGCAGAGAAACTAGTTCGTGGGAGACCCAGTACTTC. As protein: CASRETSSWETQYF.

The chain links TRBV28 to TRBJ2-1, with D tentatively TRBD2 (5 bases). There are 15 residues in the CDR3. Deletions cut 1 base from V and 3 bases from J, with 10 bases between. CDR1 MDHEN and CDR2 SYDVKM come from the germline V gene. DNA of the CDR3: TGTGCCAGCAGTTTATTGAGCCGGGACTACAATGAGCAGTTCTTC. Encoded protein: CASSLLSRDYNEQFF.

This sequence joins TRBV10-2 and TRBJ1-2, with 11 bases matching TRBD1. The CDR3 is made up of 15 amino acids. Germline assignment: CDR1 WSHSY and CDR2 SAAADI. The trim removed 2 bases at V and 6 bases at J, leaving 5 bases unmatched. The CDR3 DNA reads as TGCGCCAGCAGTGAGGGACAGGGGGCGATCCATGGCTACACCTTC. The encoded protein is CASSEGQGAIHGYTF.

This clone turned up a few times. V usage is TRBV5-8 and J usage is TRBJ1-5; the D gene is possibly TRBD1 (5 bases). The CDR3 is made up of 15 amino acids. The germline V gene has CDR1 SGHTS and CDR2 YDEGEE. Trimming removed 0 bases at V and 5 bases at J, with 12 bases between. The CDR3 sequence is CASSLAGRVDQPQHF. As DNA, the CDR3 is TGTGCCAGCAGCTTGGCGGGCAGGGTCGATCAGCCCCAGCATTTT.

The V call is TRBV28, the J call TRBJ1-1; TRBD1 is a possible D gene (5 bases). Looked up from germline, CDR1 is MDHEN and CDR2 is SYDVKM. Trimming removed 1 base from V and 6 bases from J, with 12 bases in between. The CDR3 spans 14 residues. CDR3 sequence reads: CASSLFRQQAEAFF. In DNA form, the CDR3 reads TGTGCCAGCAGTTTATTCCGACAGCAGGCTGAAGCTTTCTTT.

This sequence joins TRBV19 and TRBJ1-4; 9 bases agree with TRBD1. V lost 5 bases to trimming and J lost 8 bases; unmatched junction nucleotides: 15. CDR3 length: 17 amino acids. Germline CDR1 LNHDA, CDR2 SQIVND (reference sequence). CDR3 sequence: CASSSPPAGGQGEKLFF. CDR3 in DNA: TGTGCCAGTAGTTCACCCCCAGCCGGAGGACAGGGGGAAAAACTGTTTTTT.

The rearrangement joins TRBV7-3 to TRBJ1-1; TRBD1 is a possible D gene (5 bases). CDR1 and CDR2 from the germline V gene are SGHTA and FQGTGA. This CDR3 has 17 amino acids. Trimming removed 1 base from V and 0 bases from J, with 15 bases in between. CDR3 sequence: CASSLNALGPMNTEAFF. The CDR3 DNA reads as TGTGCCAGCAGCTTAAATGCCCTGGGGCCCATGAACACTGAAGCTTTCTTT.

The chain combines TRBV9 with TRBJ1-3, with a tentative D call TRBD1 (5 bases). Trimming left V 2 bases short and J 0 bases short, with 9 bases between. The CDR3 consists of 15 residues. Germline loops: CDR1 SGDLS, CDR2 YYNGEE. As DNA, the CDR3 is TGTGCCAGCAGCGTCCAGGGTAACTCTGGAAACACCATATATTTT. It codes for CASSVQGNSGNTIYF.

The chain uses TRBV4-2 and TRBJ2-5, with 11 bases aligning to TRBD2. The CDR3 has 16 residues. J gave up 6 bases and V 0 bases, and 6 bases lay outside the gene matches. From germline, CDR1 is LGHNA and CDR2 YNFKEQ. The CDR3 spells CASSQDTSGSRKTQYF. In DNA form, the CDR3 reads TGTGCCAGCAGCCAAGATACTAGCGGGAGTAGGAAGACCCAGTACTTC.

This CDR3 is CASSAGRSLNYGYTF. CDR3 nucleotide sequence: TGTGCCAGTAGTGCAGGGAGGTCCCTAAACTATGGCTACACCTTC. The rearrangement links TRBV19 to TRBJ1-2, with D possibly TRBD1 on 5 matching bases. The CDR3 has 15 residues. CDR1 and CDR2 from the germline V gene are LNHDA and SQIVND (reference sequence). V shed 5 bases and J shed 2 bases, with 15 bases lying between them.

This clone was recorded once. The J gene is TRBJ1-3, the V gene TRBV27; D is possibly TRBD1 (5 bases). The CDR3 totals 16 residues. Germline-derived CDR1 and CDR2 are MNHEY and SMNVEV (reference sequence). The V end lost 0 bases, the J end lost 3 bases, and 12 bases lay between the germline ends. DNA of the CDR3: TGTGCCAGCAGTTTATCGGGGCAGTCAAGTGGAAACACCATATATTTT. Translation gives CASSLSGQSSGNTIYF.

This chain joins TRBV5-6 and TRBJ2-3, with unresolved D. Trimming pared 5 bases from V and 1 base from J, leaving 17 bases between. CDR1 is SGHDT and CDR2 is YYEEEE in the germline V gene. There are 16 residues in the CDR3. In nucleotides, the CDR3 is TGTGCCAGCAGTACTGGAGAAATGGAGCGCACAGATACGCAGTATTTT. Its translation: CASSTGEMERTDTQYF.

The chain is built from TRBV29-1 and TRBJ2-3; TRBD2 matches at 8 bases. The germline gives CDR1 SQVTM, CDR2 ANQGSEA. The CDR3 extends over 14 amino acids. Trimming removed 7 bases from V and 4 bases from J; junction bases left unmatched: 10. The CDR3 here is CSAEGSGGPDTQYF. The DNA for the CDR3 is TGCAGCGCCGAGGGCAGCGGGGGACCAGATACGCAGTATTTT.

V usage is TRBV5-4 and J usage is TRBJ2-3; 7 bases map to TRBD2. Germline V gives CDR1 SGHNT, CDR2 YYREEE (reference sequence). The J segment lost 4 bases and the V segment lost 0 bases, leaving 5 bases of the junction unmatched. The CDR3 is 15 amino acids. DNA for the CDR3: TGTGCCAGCAGCTTGGGCGGGAGTAAGCCAGATACGCAGTATTTT. Protein product: CASSLGGSKPDTQYF.

The chain couples TRBV30 to TRBJ1-1; D remains unclear. The V end lost 3 bases, the J end lost 4 bases, and 6 bases lay between the germline ends. The CDR3 contains 11 residues. In germline, CDR1 is GTSNPN, CDR2 SVGIG (reference sequence). In DNA form, the CDR3 reads TGTGCCTGGAGCGAACTCACTGAAGCTTTCTTT. It specifies CAWSELTEAFF.

This sequence joins TRBV7-2 and TRBJ1-5; no definite D call. Trimming removed 5 bases at V and 3 bases at J, with 5 bases between. The germline gives CDR1 SGHTA, CDR2 FQGNSA. The length of the CDR3 is 12 residues. The CDR3 DNA sequence: TGTGCCAGCAGCCGGTACAATCAGCCCCAGCATTTT. This translates into CASSRYNQPQHF. Full variable domain (missing parts from reference TRBV7-2 and TRBJ1-5): GAGVSQSPSNKVTEKGKDVELRCDPISGHTALYWYRQSLGQGLEFLIYFQGNSAPDKSGLPSDRFSAERTGGSVSTLTIQRTQQEDSAVYLCASSRYNQPQHFGDGTRLSIL.

The V and J genes are TRBV5-6 and TRBJ2-5, with D possibly matching TRBD2 (6 bases). The last part of the DNA fits TRBJ2-7 better; the J call may be wrong. There are 14 residues in the CDR3. The germline V gene encodes CDR1 SGHDT and CDR2 YYEEEE. The CDR3 DNA reads TGTGCCAGCAGCTCTACCGGGACTTACTACGAGCAGTACTTC. Amino acid sequence: CASSSTGTYYEQYF.

V gene TRBV7-6 combines with J gene TRBJ2-3; a possible D gene is TRBD2 (6 bases). This CDR3 has 16 residues. V was cut by 0 bases and J by 4 bases, with 14 bases left in between. Germline lookup yields CDR1 SGHVS and CDR2 FNYEAQ. The DNA for the CDR3 is TGTGCCAGCAGCTTAGCGGGCGGGACGAGGGCAGATACGCAGTATTTT. Translated: CASSLAGGTRADTQYF.

This clone was seen a few times. This chain connects TRBV19 to TRBJ1-1; D not certain. The CDR3 totals 12 residues. The V gene lost 3 bases and the J gene lost 7 bases, with 9 bases spanning the gap. In germline, CDR1 is LNHDA, CDR2 SQIVND (reference sequence). The chain's CDR3 is CASSIGYSEAFF. For the CDR3, the DNA is TGTGCCAGTAGTATCGGATACAGTGAAGCTTTCTTT.

In regard to this clone: The CDR3 end shows no conserved phenylalanine or tryptophan, and so a read error is likely. The DNA is left out, because the CDR3 cannot be placed on it with certainty; the CDR3 is given as TCRdb lists it. This chain uses TRBV7-8 with TRBJ1-1; the table assigns TRBD1, which was not confirmed against the DNA. Termini included, the CDR3 measures 13 amino acids. Germline V lookup: CDR1 SGHVS, CDR2 FQNEAQ. The CDR3 loop reads CASSAPGTLGLFL.

This chain links TRBV5-4 with TRBJ1-5; D might be TRBD1 (6 bases). Trimming removed 1 base at V and 4 bases at J, with 9 bases between. Looked up from germline, CDR1 is SGHNT and CDR2 is YYREEE (reference sequence). The CDR3 runs to 14 residues. CDR3 amino acids: CASSLKGGNQPQHF. CDR3 bases: TGTGCCAGCAGCTTGAAGGGGGGGAATCAGCCCCAGCATTTT.

The chain employs TRBV11-2 and TRBJ2-4; 10 bases fit TRBD2. The J segment lost 5 bases and the V segment lost 5 bases, leaving 3 bases of the junction unmatched. This CDR3 region has 14 residues. Germline V lookup: CDR1 SGHAT, CDR2 FQNNGV. CDR3 coding DNA: TGTGCCAGCAGCCCCGGACTAGCGGAAAACATTCAGTACTTC. This encodes CASSPGLAENIQYF. Using reference TRBV11-2 and TRBJ2-4 for the parts outside the CDR3, the full variable domain is EAGVAQSPRYKIIEKRQSVAFWCNPISGHATLYWYQQILGQGPKLLIQFQNNGVVDDSQLPKDRFSAERLKGVDSTLKIQPAKLEDSAVYLCASSPGLAENIQYFGAGTRLSVL.

This chain connects TRBV29-1 to TRBJ2-1; TRBD2 is a possible D gene (7 bases). Germline V gene lookup returns CDR1 SQVTM and CDR2 ANQGSEA. This CDR3 region has 14 residues. Trimming took off 5 bases at V and 5 bases at J, with 16 bases between the two ends. The CDR3 sequence is CSVWEGDSNNEQFF. In DNA, the CDR3 is TGCAGCGTTTGGGAGGGGGACTCAAACAATGAGCAGTTCTTC.

This clone was recorded a few times. The genes are TRBV19 and TRBJ1-2; D is unclear. Germline CDR1 and CDR2: LNHDA and SQIVND (reference sequence). Trimming took 3 bases from V and 7 from J, leaving 15 bases between them. This CDR3 has 14 amino acids. CDR3 amino acids: CASSISTSRIGYTF. In DNA, the CDR3 is TGTGCCAGTAGTATTTCCACGAGCAGGATTGGCTACACCTTC.

V and J are TRBV19 and TRBJ2-5; TRBD2 might be the D (5 bases). The V end lost 3 bases, the J end lost 4 bases, and 12 bases lay between the germline ends. The CDR3 contains 14 residues. Germline V lookup: CDR1 LNHDA, CDR2 SQIVND (reference sequence). CDR3 protein: CASSMVGSRETQYF. The CDR3 DNA is TGTGCCAGTAGTATGGTTGGGAGTAGAGAGACCCAGTACTTC.

A single count supports this clone. The chain recombines TRBV19 with TRBJ1-5; 8 bases fit TRBD1. This CDR3 region has 17 residues. Trimming took 5 bases from V and 0 from J; bases not matched to a gene: 9. The germline V gene encodes CDR1 LNHDA and CDR2 SQIVND (reference sequence). CDR3: CASSFATGVDSNQPQHF. The CDR3 DNA is TGTGCCAGTAGTTTTGCGACAGGGGTGGATAGCAATCAGCCCCAGCATTTT.

V and J are TRBV19 and TRBJ1-2; the match to TRBD1 covers 9 bases. Germline V gives CDR1 LNHDA, CDR2 SQIVND (reference sequence). The CDR3 spans 16 residues. V gave up 2 bases and J gave up 2 bases; unmatched junction bases: 6. The CDR3 is CASSIKQGAFNYGYTF. CDR3 in DNA: TGTGCCAGTAGTATAAAACAGGGGGCCTTCAACTATGGCTACACCTTC.

This chain joins TRBV6-1 and TRBJ2-7, with 12 positions matching TRBD2. The CDR3 has 16 residues. The V gene end was trimmed by 3 bases and the J gene end by 2 bases; junction bases not matched to a gene: 5. Germline V gene sequence: CDR1 MNHNS, CDR2 SASEGT. The CDR3 sequence: CASSDPLAGGTYEQYF. The CDR3 DNA follows: TGTGCCAGCAGTGATCCCCTAGCGGGAGGGACCTACGAGCAGTACTTC.

CDR3 nucleotides: TGTGCCAGCAGGGAGACGGGAGGGTCCAATGAAAAACTGTTTTTT. Encoded protein: CASRETGGSNEKLFF. The rearrangement uses TRBV6-1 and TRBJ1-4; no reliable D call. The CDR3 contains 15 residues. Germline values: CDR1 MNHNS, CDR2 SASEGT. Deletions cut 6 bases from V and 5 bases from J, with 16 bases between.

CDR3 nucleotide sequence: TGTGCCAGCAGCAGCGGGGCGTCCGCCGCCTACGAGCAGTACTTC. It yields the protein CASSSGASAAYEQYF. The genes are TRBV5-5 and TRBJ2-7; 7 nucleotides match TRBD2. The germline gives CDR1 SGHKS, CDR2 YYEKEE (reference sequence). V shed 4 bases, J shed 2 bases, and the junction held 9 bases outside the gene matches. The CDR3 totals 15 residues.

The chain is built from TRBV25-1 and TRBJ2-7; D gene ambiguous. This CDR3 spans 12 amino acids. Trimming took off 2 bases at V and 3 bases at J, with 5 bases between the two ends. Germline-derived CDR1 and CDR2 are MGHDK and SYGVNS. CDR3 coding DNA: TGTGCCAGCAGTGAAACCAGCTACGAGCAGTACTTC. As protein: CASSETSYEQYF.

The V call is TRBV19, the J call TRBJ2-6, with D possibly matching TRBD2 (5 bases). This CDR3 comprises 16 residues. V was clipped by 2 bases and J by 0 bases, with 8 bases between them. Germline V gives CDR1 LNHDA, CDR2 SQIVND (reference sequence). The CDR3 is CASSIIRDSGANVLTF. The CDR3 coding sequence is TGTGCCAGTAGTATAATTCGGGACTCTGGGGCCAACGTCCTGACTTTC.